The 6 T cell receptor beta chains in this list originate from one sample, sequenced in a study of blood T cell repertoires in COVID-19. Using immunoSEQ multiplex PCR, the repertoire was profiled, and TCRdb retains in-frame clones only, with some absent. This sample carries approximately 130,000 clones, around 86% of them seen once, and the ten largest clones take 8.4%. Material: peripheral blood. All receptors come from a woman aged 60-75 years with active or convalescent COVID-19.

The chain combines TRBV28 with TRBJ2-2; maybe TRBD1 (6 bases). Germline values: CDR1 MDHEN, CDR2 SYDVKM. The V end lost 5 bases, the J end lost 4 bases, and 11 bases lay between the germline ends. The CDR3 length is 14 residues. CDR3: CASSPTGTTGELFF. For the CDR3, the DNA is TGTGCCAGCAGTCCTACAGGGACCACCGGGGAGCTGTTTTTT.

This chain joins TRBV5-1 and TRBJ2-5; the D is unclear. This CDR3 is 16 amino acids long. The V gene's germline CDR1 is SGHRS and CDR2 YFSETQ. V shed 5 bases and J shed 4 bases, with 21 bases lying between them. CDR3 sequence reads: CASRPHSELLGETQYF. Here the CDR3 DNA reads TGCGCCAGCAGGCCACATTCGGAGCTTCTGGGAGAGACCCAGTACTTC.

For the CDR3, the DNA is TGTGCCAGCAGTAGAGGGTTGGGTGGCTACACCTTC. Its protein is CASSRGLGGYTF. The V gene is TRBV11-2, the J gene TRBJ1-2, with no clear D. CDR1 and CDR2 (germline): SGHAT, FQNNGV. V was shortened by 6 bases and J by 7 bases, with 12 bases between the two germline ends. This CDR3 region has 12 residues.

This chain uses TRBV7-7 with TRBJ2-5; D call uncertain. CDR1 and CDR2 from the germline V gene are SSHAT and FNYEAQ (reference sequence). The CDR3 extends over 14 amino acids. Trimming took off 0 bases at V and 4 bases at J, with 9 bases between the two ends. CDR3 sequence (DNA): TGTGCCAGCAGCTTAGCGCGGAACTTAGAGACCCAGTACTTC. Residues: CASSLARNLETQYF.

This chain links TRBV2 with TRBJ1-1; no definite D call. The CDR3 is 13 residues long. Trimming left V 7 bases short and J 0 bases short, with 9 bases between. Germline CDR1 reads SNHLY; CDR2 reads FYNNEI. Here the CDR3 reads CASMREMNTEAFF. CDR3 coding DNA: TGTGCCAGCATGAGAGAAATGAACACTGAAGCTTTCTTT.

The V and J genes are TRBV6-5 and TRBJ1-2; possibly TRBD1 for D (6 bases). This CDR3 contains 15 residues. Per the germline V gene, CDR1 is MNHEY and CDR2 is SVGAGI. The germline V and J ends were trimmed by 0 bases and 3 bases, with 11 bases remaining between them. The CDR3 sequence is CASSYSEGVYYGYTF. The CDR3 DNA follows: TGTGCCAGCAGTTACTCCGAGGGGGTTTACTATGGCTACACCTTC.